The 27 T cell receptor beta chains below were found in one sample sequenced in a study of T cell repertoires in cytomegalovirus infection. These TCRs' antigens remain unknown. From the reads, TCRdb called clonotypes with MiXCR, one entry per CDR3 protein. The table records some 940,000 distinct CDR3 sequences, approximately 31% of them present only once. The sample in question was cultured CD8+ T cells from PBMCs, obtained from culture after CMV antigen stimulation. The receptors were gathered from a human donor in good health (CMV status not recorded). Some clones in this sample may be carry-over from other donors' samples.

To note about this clonotype: This may be a read error, as it is one base from a much larger clone. This rearrangement joins TRBV7-2 to TRBJ2-4; D unresolved. Germline CDR1 is SGHTA and CDR2 is FQGNSA. This CDR3 is 8 amino acids long. CDR3 sequence reads: CVSSLEYF. CDR3 DNA: TGTGTCAGCAGCTTAGAGTACTTC.

This clonotype occurred a few times. The rearrangement uses TRBV2 and TRBJ2-5, with D possibly matching TRBD2 (5 bases). Between the trimmed V and J ends, which lost 5 bases and 9 bases, there was a span of 22 bases. CDR3 length: 15 amino acids. Germline-derived CDR1 and CDR2 are SNHLY and FYNNEI. DNA for the CDR3: TGTGCCAGCAGTTTGGAGGTCCGCAAGGTGTGGGCCCAGTACTTC. This codes for CASSLEVRKVWAQYF.

The V and J genes are TRBV19 and TRBJ2-3; D is uncertain. V lost 2 bases and J lost 4, with 13 bases in between. The V gene's germline CDR1 is LNHDA and CDR2 SQIVND (reference sequence). CDR3 length: 15 amino acids. CDR3 bases: TGTGCCAGTAGTATAAATGTGGGGTTTTCAGATACGCAGTATTTT. Translating it yields CASSINVGFSDTQYF.

A few counts support this clonotype. The rearrangement links TRBV6-5 to TRBJ1-1; D possibly corresponds to TRBD1 (6 bases). Germline V gene sequence: CDR1 MNHEY, CDR2 SVGAGI. Trimming took off 4 bases at V and 0 bases at J, with 12 bases between the two ends. CDR3 length equals 15 residues. This chain's CDR3 is CASSLTGTLNTEAFF. CDR3 DNA sequence: TGTGCCAGCAGTTTGACCGGGACATTGAACACTGAAGCTTTCTTT.

This chain joins TRBV4-3 and TRBJ2-2; D perhaps matches TRBD1 (5 bases). This CDR3 is 14 amino acids long. V shed 0 bases and J shed 6 bases, with 8 bases lying between them. Germline assignment: CDR1 LGHNA and CDR2 YSLEER. The CDR3 is CASSQDQGSGELFF. The DNA of the CDR3 is TGCGCCAGCAGCCAAGATCAGGGATCCGGGGAGCTGTTTTTT.

The chain couples TRBV19 to TRBJ1-1; no definite D call. There are 14 residues in the CDR3. Deletions cut 7 bases from V and 3 bases from J, with 15 bases between. Germline CDR1 is LNHDA and CDR2 is SQIVND (reference sequence). The DNA of the CDR3 is TGTGCCAGTAACCCCGTGGGCCGCGACACTGAAGCTTTCTTT. As protein: CASNPVGRDTEAFF.

This clonotype was counted between two and nine times. This chain uses TRBV5-6 with TRBJ2-7, with D uncertain. In germline, CDR1 is SGHDT, CDR2 YYEEEE. V was clipped by 1 base and J by 7 bases, with 18 bases between them. The CDR3 is made up of 15 amino acids. CDR3 DNA sequence: TGTGCCAGCAGCTTGTGGTCGAGAAGCCGATGGGAGCAGTACTTC. Protein: CASSLWSRSRWEQYF.

The V gene is TRBV6-5, the J gene TRBJ2-5, with 14 bases identical to TRBD2. With 5 bases clipped from V and 5 bases from J, the junction kept 7 bases outside the gene matches. The CDR3 runs 16 residues. Germline V gene lookup returns CDR1 MNHEY and CDR2 SVGAGI. CDR3 sequence reads: CASSRGLAGVSETQYF. CDR3 coding DNA: TGTGCCAGCAGTAGGGGACTAGCGGGGGTTTCGGAGACCCAGTACTTC.

The V and J genes are TRBV6-1 and TRBJ2-7; maybe TRBD2 (6 bases). The ends were cut back, 5 bases at V and 2 bases at J, with 7 bases in the middle. Germline lookup yields CDR1 MNHNS and CDR2 SASEGT. The CDR3 runs 12 residues. The CDR3 region is CASSRLAYEQYV. CDR3 sequence (DNA): TGTGCCAGCAGTCGACTAGCCTACGAGCAGTACGTC.

V usage is TRBV20-1 and J usage is TRBJ2-4, with 8 bases fitting TRBD1. The length of the CDR3 is 22 residues. With 0 bases clipped from V and 1 base from J, the junction kept 23 bases outside the gene matches. Looked up from germline, CDR1 is DFQATT and CDR2 is SNEGSKA (reference sequence). CDR3 DNA sequence: TGCAGTGCTAGAGATCTGGACAGGGAATTCGCTGAATGGGGAATGGCCAAAAACATTCAGTACTTC. This gives the protein CSARDLDREFAEWGMAKNIQYF.

The chain has TRBV6-2 or TRBV6-3 and TRBJ1-5; weak D call: TRBD1 (5 bases). The CDR3 totals 15 residues. CDR1 is MNHEY, CDR2 SVGEGT, per germline. Trimming stripped 4 bases from V and 4 bases from J, with 14 bases between. CDR3 loop: CASSSRTGKNQPQHF. Here the CDR3 DNA reads TGTGCCAGCAGTTCAAGAACAGGTAAAAATCAGCCCCAGCATTTT.

This clonotype was seen many times. This rearrangement joins TRBV4-3 to TRBJ2-6; unclear D gene. CDR3 length: 16 residues. Trimming stripped 0 bases from V and 0 bases from J, with 6 bases between. Germline V CDR1 and CDR2: LGHNA, YSLEER. In DNA form, the CDR3 reads TGCGCCAGCAGCCAAGATGGGGTCTCTGGGGCCAACGTCCTGACTTTC. This codes for CASSQDGVSGANVLTF.

J is TRBJ1-2 and V is TRBV19; a weak D match, TRBD1 (5 bases). In germline, CDR1 is LNHDA, CDR2 SQIVND (reference sequence). This CDR3 region has 13 residues. Trimming pared 3 bases from V and 3 bases from J, leaving 8 bases between. The CDR3 protein is CASSMDKYYGYTF. CDR3 sequence (DNA): TGTGCCAGTAGTATGGACAAGTACTATGGCTACACCTTC. Using reference TRBV19 and TRBJ1-2 for the parts outside the CDR3, the full variable domain is DGGITQSPKYLFRKEGQNVTLSCEQNLNHDAMYWYRQDPGQGLRLIYYSQIVNDFQKGDIAEGYSVSREKKESFPLTVTSAQKNPTAFYLCASSMDKYYGYTFGSGTRLTVV.

A few counts support this clonotype. The chain employs TRBV7-8 and TRBJ2-1; 9 bases line up with TRBD1. Germline CDR1 and CDR2: SGHVS and FQNEAQ. The CDR3 consists of 16 residues. With 5 bases clipped from V and 7 bases from J, the junction kept 12 bases outside the gene matches. CDR3 DNA: TGTGCCAGCAGCCTAGTGGGGACAGGGACAAGGAATGAGCAGTTCTTC. Amino acid sequence: CASSLVGTGTRNEQFF.

Concerning this clonotype itself: A much larger clonotype is one base distant, so this may be a read error. This rearrangement joins TRBV7-2 to TRBJ2-5; TRBD1 is a possible D gene (6 bases). CDR3 length equals 14 residues. The germline V gene has CDR1 SGHTA and CDR2 FQGNSA. V was pared by 3 bases and J by 5 bases, with 13 bases between. The CDR3 DNA reads TGTGCCAGCAGCTTGCAGGGGACCAGGGAGACCCAGTACTTC. Translation: CASSLQGTRETQYF.

This chain uses TRBV20-1 with TRBJ1-4; 7 bases align to TRBD1. The V gene end was trimmed by 6 bases and the J gene end by 11 bases; junction bases not matched to a gene: 12. CDR1 and CDR2 (germline): DFQATT, SNEGSKA (reference sequence). The CDR3 covers 13 residues. For the CDR3, the DNA is TGCAGTGCCCATGGACAGGACCGAAGGAAACTGTTTTTT. Translating it yields CSAHGQDRRKLFF.

The chain couples TRBV6-6 to TRBJ1-1; D is uncertain. Germline V gene lookup returns CDR1 MNHNY and CDR2 SVGAGI (reference sequence). V was clipped by 8 bases and J by 1 base, with 20 bases between them. The CDR3 is 16 residues long. The CDR3 bases are TGTGCCAGCCCCCACCCCCATGGGGTGGGGAACACTGAAGCTTTCTTT. Its translation is CASPHPHGVGNTEAFF.

This clonotype appeared a few times. The chain uses TRBV29-1 and TRBJ2-2; 9 bases are a match to TRBD1. This CDR3 has 12 amino acids. With 6 bases clipped from V and 7 bases from J, the junction kept 3 bases outside the gene matches. Germline-derived CDR1 and CDR2 are SQVTM and ANQGSEA. The chain's CDR3 is CSVGTGNGELFF. In DNA form, the CDR3 reads TGCAGCGTAGGGACAGGGAACGGGGAGCTGTTTTTT.

The V gene is TRBV7-6, the J gene TRBJ2-7, with D perhaps matching TRBD1 or TRBD2 (5 bases each). Germline lookup yields CDR1 SGHVS and CDR2 FNYEAQ. V was cut by 5 bases and J by 0 bases, with 11 bases left in between. The CDR3 is made up of 14 amino acids. The DNA of the CDR3 is TGTGCCAGCAGCCGGGACGTCAGCTCCTACGAGCAGTACGTC. This gives the protein CASSRDVSSYEQYV.

This clonotype was counted many times. The chain employs TRBV7-6 and TRBJ2-5; D gene unclear. This CDR3 contains 14 residues. V was shortened by 2 bases and J by 0 bases, with 7 bases between the two germline ends. Germline V gene sequence: CDR1 SGHVS, CDR2 FNYEAQ. CDR3: CASSLRVNQETQYF. The DNA for the CDR3 is TGTGCCAGCAGCTTAAGGGTGAACCAAGAGACCCAGTACTTC.

A few counts support this clonotype. CDR3 loop: CASSYARELTNEQFF. CDR3 DNA: TGTGCCAGCAGTTACGCGCGGGAACTCACCAATGAGCAGTTCTTC. This chain links TRBV6-8 with TRBJ2-1, with a weak D call TRBD2 (6 bases). Germline CDR1 MNHGY, CDR2 SAAAGT. The CDR3 runs 15 residues. Trimming removed 2 bases from V and 6 bases from J, with 14 bases in between.

This clonotype was picked up many times. V gene TRBV7-2 combines with J gene TRBJ2-7; 7 bases are shared with TRBD2. V shed 5 bases, J shed 6 bases, and the junction held 7 bases outside the gene matches. Germline CDR1 SGHTA, CDR2 FQGNSA. This CDR3 has 13 residues. The CDR3: CASSLGGFSEQYF. The DNA for the CDR3 is TGTGCCAGCAGCCTGGGGGGGTTCTCCGAGCAGTACTTC.

There are a few counts of this clonotype. DNA of the CDR3: TGTGCCAGCAGCCTAATGGGGAAAGAGACCCAGTACTTC. Encoded protein: CASSLMGKETQYF. V and J are TRBV11-3 and TRBJ2-5; D is undetermined. The germline gives CDR1 SGHNT, CDR2 YENEEA. There are 13 residues in the CDR3. Trimming took 5 bases from V and 3 from J, leaving 10 bases between them.

V usage is TRBV19 and J usage is TRBJ2-6; D uncertain. Germline values: CDR1 LNHDA, CDR2 SQIVND (reference sequence). This CDR3 comprises 15 residues. V was clipped by 3 bases and J by 2 bases, with 8 bases between them. Here the CDR3 DNA reads TGTGCCAGTAGTATGTACCTCGCTGGGGCCAACGTCCTGACTTTC. Its protein product is CASSMYLAGANVLTF. Combining the CDR3 with reference TRBV19 and TRBJ2-6 gives the whole variable domain DGGITQSPKYLFRKEGQNVTLSCEQNLNHDAMYWYRQDPGQGLRLIYYSQIVNDFQKGDIAEGYSVSREKKESFPLTVTSAQKNPTAFYLCASSMYLAGANVLTFGAGSRLTVL.

The chain has TRBV20-1 and TRBJ2-3; D might be TRBD2 (5 bases). This CDR3 comprises 16 residues. Germline V lookup: CDR1 DFQATT, CDR2 SNEGSKA (reference sequence). V was trimmed by 0 bases and J by 4 bases, leaving 17 bases between them. Here the CDR3 reads CSARDSPSRLSDTQYF. DNA for the CDR3: TGCAGTGCTAGAGATTCGCCTAGCAGATTGTCAGATACGCAGTATTTT.

This clonotype turned up a few times. V usage is TRBV6-2 or TRBV6-3 and J usage is TRBJ2-7, with D perhaps TRBD2 (5 bases). The CDR3 covers 16 residues. V dropped 7 bases and J dropped 4 bases, with 23 bases sitting between them. Germline V gene lookup returns CDR1 MNHEY and CDR2 SVGEGT. CDR3: CASTPAPLERAYEQYV. The CDR3 DNA reads as TGTGCCAGCACCCCAGCCCCGCTAGAGAGGGCTTACGAGCAGTACGTC.

In this sample, this clonotype turned up a few times. Written as DNA, the CDR3 is TGTGCCAGCAGGTCTCCGGGCCAAGAGACCCAGTACTTC. This translates into CASRSPGQETQYF. The rearrangement uses TRBV12-3 or TRBV12-4 and TRBJ2-5, with D unresolved. Trimming took off 6 bases at V and 1 base at J, with 9 bases between the two ends. The CDR3 runs 13 residues.